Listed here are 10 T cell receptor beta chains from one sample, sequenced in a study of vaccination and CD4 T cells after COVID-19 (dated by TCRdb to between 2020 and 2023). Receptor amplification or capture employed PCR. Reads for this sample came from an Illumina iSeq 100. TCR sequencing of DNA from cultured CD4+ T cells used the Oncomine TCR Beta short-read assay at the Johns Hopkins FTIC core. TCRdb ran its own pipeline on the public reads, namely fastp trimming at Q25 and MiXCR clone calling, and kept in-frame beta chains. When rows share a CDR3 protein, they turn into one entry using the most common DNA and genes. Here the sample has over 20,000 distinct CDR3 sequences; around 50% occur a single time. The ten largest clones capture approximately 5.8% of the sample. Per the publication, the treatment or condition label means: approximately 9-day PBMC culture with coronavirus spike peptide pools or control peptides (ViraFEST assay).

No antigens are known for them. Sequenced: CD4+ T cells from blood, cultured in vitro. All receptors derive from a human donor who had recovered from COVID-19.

The CDR3 reads CASSLGGGTNTGELFF. The CDR3 coding sequence is TGTGCCAGCAGTTTGGGTGGGGGGACGAACACCGGGGAGCTGTTTTTT. The chain is built from TRBV28 and TRBJ2-2, with D perhaps TRBD2 (6 bases). The CDR3 sequence is 16 residues long. The germline V gene has CDR1 MDHEN and CDR2 SYDVKM. V was clipped by 3 bases and J by 0 bases, with 11 bases between them.

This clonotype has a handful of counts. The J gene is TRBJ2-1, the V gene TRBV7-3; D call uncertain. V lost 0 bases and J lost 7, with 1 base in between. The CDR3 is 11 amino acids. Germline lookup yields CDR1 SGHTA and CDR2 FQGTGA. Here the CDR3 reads CASSLTNEQFF. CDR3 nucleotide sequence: TGTGCCAGCAGCTTAACTAATGAGCAGTTCTTC.

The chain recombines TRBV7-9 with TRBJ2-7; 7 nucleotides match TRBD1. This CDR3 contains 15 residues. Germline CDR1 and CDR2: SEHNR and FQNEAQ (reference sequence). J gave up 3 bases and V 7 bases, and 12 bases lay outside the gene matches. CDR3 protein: CASTIDRDGSYEQYF. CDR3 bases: TGTGCCAGCACCATCGACAGGGATGGTAGCTACGAGCAGTACTTC.

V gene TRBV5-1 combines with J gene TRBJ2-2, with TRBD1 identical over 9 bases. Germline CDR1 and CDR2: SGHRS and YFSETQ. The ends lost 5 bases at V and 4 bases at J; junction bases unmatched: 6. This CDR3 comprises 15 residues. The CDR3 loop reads CASRLGQGGTGELFF. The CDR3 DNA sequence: TGCGCCAGCAGGCTGGGACAGGGAGGCACCGGGGAGCTGTTTTTT.

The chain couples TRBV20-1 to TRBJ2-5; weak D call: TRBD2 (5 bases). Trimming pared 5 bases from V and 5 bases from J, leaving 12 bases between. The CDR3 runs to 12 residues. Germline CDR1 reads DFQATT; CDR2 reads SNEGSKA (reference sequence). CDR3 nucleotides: TGCAGTGCTGGACTCCTTCGGGAGACCCAGTACTTC. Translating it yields CSAGLLRETQYF.

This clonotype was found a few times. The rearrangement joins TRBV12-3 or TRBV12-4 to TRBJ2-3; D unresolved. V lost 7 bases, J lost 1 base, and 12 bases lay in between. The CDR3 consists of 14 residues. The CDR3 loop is CASTPPYRTDTQYF. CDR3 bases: TGTGCCAGCACCCCGCCATACCGCACAGATACGCAGTATTTT.

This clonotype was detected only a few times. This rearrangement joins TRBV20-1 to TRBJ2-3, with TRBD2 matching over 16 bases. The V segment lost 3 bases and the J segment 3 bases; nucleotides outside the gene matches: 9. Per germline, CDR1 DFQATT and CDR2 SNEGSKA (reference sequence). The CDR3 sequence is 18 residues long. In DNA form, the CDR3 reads TGCAGTGCTAGGGGACAGGGACTAGCGGGAGGGCCGACAGATACGCAGTATTTT. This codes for CSARGQGLAGGPTDTQYF.

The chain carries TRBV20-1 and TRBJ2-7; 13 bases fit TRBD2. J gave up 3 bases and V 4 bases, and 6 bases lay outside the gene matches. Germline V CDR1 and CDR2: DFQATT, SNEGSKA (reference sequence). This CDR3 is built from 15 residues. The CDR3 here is CSAIPGLAGVYEQYF. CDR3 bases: TGCAGTGCTATACCTGGACTAGCGGGAGTCTACGAGCAGTACTTC.

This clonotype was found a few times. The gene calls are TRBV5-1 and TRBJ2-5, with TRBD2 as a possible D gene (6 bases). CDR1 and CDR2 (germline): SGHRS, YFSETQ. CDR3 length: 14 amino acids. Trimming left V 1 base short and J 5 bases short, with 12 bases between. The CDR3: CASSLSRGRETQYF. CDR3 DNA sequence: TGCGCCAGCAGCTTGAGCCGGGGGAGGGAGACCCAGTACTTC.

The CDR3 loop is CASSFHPRQGRDTQYF. The CDR3, as DNA: TGTGCCAGCAGTTTCCACCCCCGACAGGGCAGGGATACGCAGTATTTT. The chain employs TRBV28 and TRBJ2-3; 7 bases are shared with TRBD1. The CDR3 runs 16 residues. Germline assignment: CDR1 MDHEN and CDR2 SYDVKM. With V trimmed by 3 bases and J by 6 bases, 12 bases remained unmatched.